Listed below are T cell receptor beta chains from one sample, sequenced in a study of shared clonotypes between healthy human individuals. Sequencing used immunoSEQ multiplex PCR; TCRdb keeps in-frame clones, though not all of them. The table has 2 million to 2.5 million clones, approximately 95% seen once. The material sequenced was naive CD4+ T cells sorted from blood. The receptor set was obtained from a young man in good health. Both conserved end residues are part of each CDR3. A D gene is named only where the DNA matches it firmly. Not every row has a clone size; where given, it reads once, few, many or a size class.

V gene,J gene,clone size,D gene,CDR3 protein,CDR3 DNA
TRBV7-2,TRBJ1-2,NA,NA,CASSPVLPGIGYTF,TGTGCCAGCAGCCCAGTCCTGCCAGGGATTGGCTACACCTTC
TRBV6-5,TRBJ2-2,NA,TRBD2,CASSLSGANTGELFF,TGTGCCAGCAGTTTGAGCGGGGCCAACACCGGGGAGCTGTTTTTT
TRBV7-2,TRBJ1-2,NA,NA,CASSPGSSANYGYTF,TGTGCCAGCAGCCCCGGTTCGAGTGCTAACTATGGCTACACCTTC
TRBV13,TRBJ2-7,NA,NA,CASSLQGMWMGTYEQYF,TGTGCCAGCAGCCTCCAGGGGATGTGGATGGGGACCTACGAGCAGTACTTC
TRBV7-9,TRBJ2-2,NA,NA,CASSLARAGELFF,TGTGCCAGCAGCTTAGCCCGGGCCGGGGAGCTGTTTTTT
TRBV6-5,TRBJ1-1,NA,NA,CASSVGVENTEAFF,TGTGCCAGCAGTGTCGGGGTTGAGAACACTGAAGCTTTCTTT
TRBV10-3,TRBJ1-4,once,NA,CAISESAGLGEKLFF,TGTGCCATCAGTGAGTCGGCAGGGCTGGGGGAAAAACTGTTTTTT
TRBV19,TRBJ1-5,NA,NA,CASSIAQTGYSNQPQHF,TGTGCCAGTAGTATAGCCCAGACAGGCTATAGCAATCAGCCCCAGCATTTT
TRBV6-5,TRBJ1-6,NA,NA,CASSPLGAYNSPLHF,TGTGCCAGCAGTCCTTTGGGGGCCTATAATTCACCCCTCCACTTT
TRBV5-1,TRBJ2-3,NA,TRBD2,CASSSSSGSFTDTQYF,TGCGCCAGCAGCTCCTCTAGCGGGAGTTTCACAGATACGCAGTATTTT
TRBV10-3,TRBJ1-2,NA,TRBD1,CAISSGGTGGSYGYTF,TGTGCCATCAGTTCAGGCGGGACAGGGGGCTCCTATGGCTACACCTTC
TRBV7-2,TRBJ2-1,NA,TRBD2,CASSPALLAGNEQFF,TGTGCCAGCAGCCCGGCCCTCCTAGCGGGTAATGAGCAGTTCTTC
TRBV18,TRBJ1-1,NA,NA,CASSQGGLSEAFF,TGTGCCAGCTCACAGGGAGGGTTATCGGAAGCTTTCTTT
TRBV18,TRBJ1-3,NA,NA,CASSPGTEVSTIYF,TGTGCCAGCTCACCGGGGACGGAAGTTTCAACCATATATTTT
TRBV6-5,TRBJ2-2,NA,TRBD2,CASSGTRDTGELFF,TGTGCCAGCAGTGGGACTAGAGACACCGGGGAGCTGTTTTTT
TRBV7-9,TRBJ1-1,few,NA,CASSQAYTEAFF,TGTGCCAGCAGCCAGGCTTACACTGAAGCTTTCTTT
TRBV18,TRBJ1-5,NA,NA,CASSPSPSQPQHF,TGTGCCAGCTCACCAAGTCCGAGCCAGCCCCAGCATTTT
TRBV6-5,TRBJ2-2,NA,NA,CASSYKLARRDGELFF,TGTGCCAGCAGTTACAAACTAGCCAGAAGGGACGGGGAGCTGTTTTTT
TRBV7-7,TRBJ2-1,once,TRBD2,CASSPGTSGSNEQFF,TGTGCTAGCAGCCCGGGGACTAGCGGGAGCAATGAGCAGTTCTTC
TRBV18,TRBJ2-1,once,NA,CASSPELLRIIEQFF,TGTGCCAGCTCACCGGAGCTACTTAGAATCATCGAGCAGTTCTTC
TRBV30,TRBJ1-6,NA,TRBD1,CAWSLDRLGSYNSPLHF,TGTGCCTGGAGCCTGGACAGGCTGGGGTCCTATAATTCACCCCTCCACTTT
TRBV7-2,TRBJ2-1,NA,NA,CASRPDGEQFF,TGTGCCAGCAGACCAGACGGAGAGCAGTTCTTC
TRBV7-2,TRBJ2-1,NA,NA,CASSLRARGQFF,TGTGCCAGCAGCTTACGGGCGCGAGGGCAGTTCTTC